This T cell receptor (beta chain) appears in the sequencing data of a study of beta chain features in type 1 diabetes. As for the study in general: Age, gender and cell yields were similar between patients and healthy donors. Study results and caveats: In comparison with healthy donors, patients had naive, central memory and Treg TCRB repertoires that appeared more similar. Shortening that was moderate but significant affected the TCRB CDR3s of Type 1 diabetes patients in all four CD4+ subsets. For type 1 diabetes patients, VDJ junctions showed fewer insertions and more deletions.

As to this clone: The antigen is not known.

The isolated RNA, all of it, was reverse transcribed, so expressed TCRB transcripts were what got sequenced. Sequenced by immunoSEQ multiplex PCR; TCRdb stores in-frame clones only, minus some. This table has about 99,000 clones, under 30% appearing once. CDR1 is SQVTM, CDR2 ANQGSEA, per germline. Trimming removed 7 bases from V and 3 bases from J, with 16 bases in between. The CDR3 covers 14 residues. This chain links TRBV29-1 with TRBJ2-1, with D maybe TRBD1 (6 bases). Sequencing was performed on central memory CD4+ T cells from blood. The receptor was isolated from a woman aged 18-30 years with type 1 diabetes. CDR3 loop: CSGIRDTGYNEQFF. The CDR3 DNA reads as TGCAGCGGTATCCGGGACACCGGCTACAATGAGCAGTTCTTC.